This T cell receptor (beta chain) was obtained from a study of T cell changes during pregnancy in multiple sclerosis. The data were produced by immunoSEQ multiplex PCR, yet TCRdb's version contains in-frame clones alone and is incomplete. Of 90,000 to 95,000 clones listed, roughly 93% are singletons. With 1 base removed from V and 2 bases from J, the gap between germline ends came to 11 bases. This CDR3 has 15 amino acids. The germline CDR1 and CDR2 sequences are MDHEN and SYDVKM. The rearrangement joins TRBV28 to TRBJ1-2, with D tentatively TRBD1 (5 bases). The material was peripheral blood, obtained in the third trimester of pregnancy. This TCR derives from a female donor with multiple sclerosis, enrolled in a pregnancy study. The CDR3 spells CASSLYPGKNYGYTF. In DNA form, the CDR3 reads TGTGCCAGCAGTTTATATCCAGGGAAAAACTATGGCTACACCTTC.